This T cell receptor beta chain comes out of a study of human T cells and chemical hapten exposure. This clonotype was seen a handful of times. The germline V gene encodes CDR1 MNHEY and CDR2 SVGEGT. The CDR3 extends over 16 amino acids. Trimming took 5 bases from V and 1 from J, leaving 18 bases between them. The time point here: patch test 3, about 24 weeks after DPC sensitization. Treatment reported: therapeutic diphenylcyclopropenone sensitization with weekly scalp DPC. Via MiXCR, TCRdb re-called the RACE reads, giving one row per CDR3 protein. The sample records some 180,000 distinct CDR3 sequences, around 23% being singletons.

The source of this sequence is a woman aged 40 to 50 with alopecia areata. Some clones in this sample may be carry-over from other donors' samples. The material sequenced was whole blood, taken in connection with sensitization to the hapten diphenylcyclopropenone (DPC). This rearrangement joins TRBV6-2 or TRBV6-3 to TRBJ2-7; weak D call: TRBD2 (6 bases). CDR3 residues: CASSDRDSGVSYEQYF. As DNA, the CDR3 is TGTGCCAGCAGTGACCGGGACTCCGGAGTATCCTACGAGCAGTACTTC.